The following is a T cell receptor (beta chain) sequence with its context. Its target is unknown. TCRdb re-called the reads with MiXCR, one entry per CDR3 protein. The sample records 400,000 to 550,000 distinct CDR3 sequences, over 9% being singletons. The data belong to a study of T cell repertoires in cytomegalovirus infection. In the study overall: Public TCR beta signatures indicated both CMV infection and matching HLA type.

General study points: People with CMV and the relevant HLA were identified by cumulative public TCR beta family frequency. HLA-C-restricted CMV clonotypes gave the most frequent clonotype in two of eight donors.

There are 11 residues in the CDR3. The germline V and J ends were trimmed by 6 bases and 7 bases, with 12 bases remaining between them. Germline assignment: CDR1 SQVTM and CDR2 ANQGSEA. This clonotype originated in a human donor in good health (CMV status not recorded). Some clones in this sample may be carry-over from other donors' samples. The sequenced sample consisted of PBMCs. The rearrangement uses TRBV29-1 and TRBJ1-2; perhaps TRBD1 as D (6 bases). CDR3 protein: CSVGQLSGYTF. CDR3 coding DNA: TGCAGCGTCGGACAGTTGTCTGGCTACACCTTC. Using reference TRBV29-1 and TRBJ1-2 for the parts outside the CDR3, the full variable domain is SAVISQKPSRDICQRGTSLTIQCQVDSQVTMMFWYRQQPGQSLTLIATANQGSEATYESGFVIDKFPISRPNLTFSTLTVSNMSPEDSSIYLCSVGQLSGYTFGSGTRLTVV.